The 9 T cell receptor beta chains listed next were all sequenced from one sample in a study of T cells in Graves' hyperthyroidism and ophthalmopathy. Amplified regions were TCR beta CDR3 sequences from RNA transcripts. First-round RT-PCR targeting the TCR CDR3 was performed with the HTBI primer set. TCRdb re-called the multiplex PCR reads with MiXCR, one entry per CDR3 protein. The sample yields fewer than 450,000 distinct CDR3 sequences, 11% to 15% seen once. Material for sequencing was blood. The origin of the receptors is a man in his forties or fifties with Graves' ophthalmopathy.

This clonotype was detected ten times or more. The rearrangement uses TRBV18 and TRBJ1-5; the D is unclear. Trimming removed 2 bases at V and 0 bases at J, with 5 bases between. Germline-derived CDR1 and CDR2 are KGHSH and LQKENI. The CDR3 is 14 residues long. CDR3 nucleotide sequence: TGTGCCAGCTCACCAGGGAATAGCAATCAGCCCCAGCATTTT. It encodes CASSPGNSNQPQHF.

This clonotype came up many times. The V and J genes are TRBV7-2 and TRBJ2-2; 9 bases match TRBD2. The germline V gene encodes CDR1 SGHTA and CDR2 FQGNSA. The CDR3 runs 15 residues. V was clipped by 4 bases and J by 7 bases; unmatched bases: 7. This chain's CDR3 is CASSSGLAPSGELFF. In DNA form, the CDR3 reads TGTGCCAGCAGCTCGGGACTAGCTCCCAGCGGGGAGCTGTTTTTT.

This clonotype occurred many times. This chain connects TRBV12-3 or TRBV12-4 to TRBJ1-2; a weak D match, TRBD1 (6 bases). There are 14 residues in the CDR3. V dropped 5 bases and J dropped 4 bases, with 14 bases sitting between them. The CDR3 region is CASSPSGQLYGYTF. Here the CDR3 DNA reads TGTGCCAGCAGTCCATCAGGACAGCTCTATGGCTACACCTTC.

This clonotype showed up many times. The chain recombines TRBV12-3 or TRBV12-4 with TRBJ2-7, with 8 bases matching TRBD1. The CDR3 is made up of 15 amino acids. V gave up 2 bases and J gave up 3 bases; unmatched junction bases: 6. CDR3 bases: TGTGCCAGCAGTTTAAGTCCAGGGGGCGACTACGAGCAGTACTTC. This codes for CASSLSPGGDYEQYF.

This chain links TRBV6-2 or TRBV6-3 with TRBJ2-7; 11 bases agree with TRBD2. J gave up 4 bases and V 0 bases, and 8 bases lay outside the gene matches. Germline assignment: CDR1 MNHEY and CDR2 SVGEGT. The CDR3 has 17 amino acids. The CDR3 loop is CASSYSAASGRKYEQYF. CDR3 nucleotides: TGTGCCAGCAGTTACTCGGCGGCTAGCGGGAGGAAATACGAGCAGTACTTC.

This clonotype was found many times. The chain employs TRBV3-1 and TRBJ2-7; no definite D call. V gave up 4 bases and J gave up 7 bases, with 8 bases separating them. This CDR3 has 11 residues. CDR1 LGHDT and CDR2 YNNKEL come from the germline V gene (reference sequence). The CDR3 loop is CASSLRKEQYF. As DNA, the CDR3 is TGTGCCAGCAGCCTTCGCAAGGAGCAGTACTTC.

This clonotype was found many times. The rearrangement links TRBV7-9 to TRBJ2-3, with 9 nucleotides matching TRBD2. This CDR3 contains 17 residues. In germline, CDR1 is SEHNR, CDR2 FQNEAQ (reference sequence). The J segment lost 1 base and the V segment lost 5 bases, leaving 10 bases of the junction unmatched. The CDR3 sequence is CASSPRLTSGRTDTQYF. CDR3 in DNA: TGTGCCAGCAGCCCACGACTGACTAGCGGACGCACAGATACGCAGTATTTT.

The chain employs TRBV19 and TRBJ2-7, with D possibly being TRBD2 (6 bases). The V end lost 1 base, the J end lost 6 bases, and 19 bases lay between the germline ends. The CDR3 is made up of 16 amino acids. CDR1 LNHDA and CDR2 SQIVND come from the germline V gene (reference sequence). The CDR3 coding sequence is TGTGCCAGTAGTATAGTCCCCGGGACTGAGGCGACCGAGCAGTACTTC. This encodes CASSIVPGTEATEQYF.

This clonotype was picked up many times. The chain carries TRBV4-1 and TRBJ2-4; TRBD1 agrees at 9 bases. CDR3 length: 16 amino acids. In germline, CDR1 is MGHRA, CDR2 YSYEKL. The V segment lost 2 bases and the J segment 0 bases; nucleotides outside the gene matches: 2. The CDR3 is CASSQPGQGAKNIQYF. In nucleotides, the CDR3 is TGCGCCAGCAGCCAACCGGGACAGGGAGCCAAAAACATTCAGTACTTC.